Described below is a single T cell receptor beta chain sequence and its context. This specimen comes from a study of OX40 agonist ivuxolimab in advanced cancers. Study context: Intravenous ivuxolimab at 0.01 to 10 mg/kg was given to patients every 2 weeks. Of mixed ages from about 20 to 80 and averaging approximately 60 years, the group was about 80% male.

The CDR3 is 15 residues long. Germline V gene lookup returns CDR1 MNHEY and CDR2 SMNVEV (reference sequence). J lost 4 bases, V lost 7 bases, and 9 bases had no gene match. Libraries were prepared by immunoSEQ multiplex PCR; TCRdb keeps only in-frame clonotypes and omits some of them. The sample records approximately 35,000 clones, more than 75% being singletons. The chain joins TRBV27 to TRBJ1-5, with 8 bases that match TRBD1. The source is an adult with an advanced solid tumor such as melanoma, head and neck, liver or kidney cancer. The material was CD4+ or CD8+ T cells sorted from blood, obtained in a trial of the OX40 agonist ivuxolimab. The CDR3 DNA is TGTGCCAGCAAGAGCGACAGGGGAAGTAATCAGCCCCAGCATTTT. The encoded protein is CASKSDRGSNQPQHF.